This is a list of T cell receptor beta chains from one sample in a study of a mutant IDH1 vaccine in newly diagnosed glioma. Method: immunoSEQ multiplex PCR; TCRdb's copy keeps in-frame clones and lacks some. The top ten clones hold 2.9% of a sample with 55,000 to 70,000 clones, around 85% of them seen once. The sequencing here drew on PBMCs, taken from a glioma patient treated with radiotherapy, temozolomide or both. These receptors originate from a young man with glioma. Each CDR3 is given with its conserved first and last residue. The D gene is left open where the match is weak. Not all rows give a size; the values are once, few, many and, for expanded clones, a class.

v_call,j_call,clone_size,cdr3_length,d_call,cdr3_nt,cdr3_aa
TRBV11-2,TRBJ2-5,once,14,.,TGTGCCAGCAGCTTAGGTCCTAGCGCGGAGACCCAGTACTTC,CASSLGPSAETQYF
TRBV14,TRBJ2-4,.,20,TRBD2,TGTGCCAGCAGCCCATCTGAATGGGTAGCGGGGACTTTAGCCAAAAACATTCAGTACTTC,CASSPSEWVAGTLAKNIQYF
TRBV5-4,TRBJ1-6,.,14,.,TGTGCCAGCAGCCCCGAGGGCCAGAATTCACCCCTCCACTTT,CASSPEGQNSPLHF
TRBV6-5,TRBJ1-2,.,13,.,TGTGCCAGCAGACCGGGGTCAACCGGTGGCTACACCTTC,CASRPGSTGGYTF
TRBV18,TRBJ2-2,.,13,.,TGTGCCAGCTCACCAAGGGGCACCGGGGAGCTGTTTTTT,CASSPRGTGELFF
TRBV27,TRBJ2-7,.,12,.,TGTGCCAGCAGTTTACGGGGGGCCGAGCAGTACTTC,CASSLRGAEQYF
TRBV5-1,TRBJ1-1,.,15,TRBD1,TGCGCCAGCAGCGTACTGGGACAGGCGAACACTGAAGCTTTCTTT,CASSVLGQANTEAFF
TRBV4-1,TRBJ2-6,.,15,.,TGCGCCAGCAGCCAACCCCGCTCTGGGGCCAACGTCCTGACTTTC,CASSQPRSGANVLTF
TRBV19,TRBJ2-2,.,14,.,TGTGCCAGTAGTATAGGTGGTTCCACCGGGGAGCTGTTTTTT,CASSIGGSTGELFF
TRBV5-1,TRBJ2-2,.,15,.,TGCGCCAGCAGCTTCTTACAGCAACCCACCGGGGAGCTGTTTTTT,CASSFLQQPTGELFF
TRBV30,TRBJ1-2,.,13,.,TGTGCCTGGACTAGAAGGGTAAACTATGGCTACACCTTC,CAWTRRVNYGYTF
TRBV18,TRBJ2-7,.,14,.,TGTGCCAGCTCACCAAGGAAAACAACCTACGAGCAGTACTTC,CASSPRKTTYEQYF
TRBV2,TRBJ2-7,.,13,.,TGTGCCAGCAAGATGGAGACAGCCTACGAGCAGTACTTC,CASKMETAYEQYF
TRBV4-1,TRBJ2-5,.,17,.,TGCGCCAGCAGCCAAGGCCTAGCAGGGGTGTCTTGGGAGACCCAGTACTTC,CASSQGLAGVSWETQYF
TRBV9,TRBJ2-1,.,15,.,TGTGCCAGCAGCGTAGACATGGGGATCTACAATGAGCAGTTCTTC,CASSVDMGIYNEQFF
TRBV29-1,TRBJ2-2,.,15,.,TGCAGCGTTACCAGGGGCGCCCGGTTGGACGGGGAGCTGTTTTTT,CSVTRGARLDGELFF
TRBV10-2,TRBJ1-1,few,13,TRBD1,TGCGCCAGCCGACAGGGCGCGCTCCTGGAAGCTTTCTTT,CASRQGALLEAFF
TRBV5-1,TRBJ1-1,few,13,.,TGCGCCAGCAGCTTGGTCATGAACACTGAAGCTTTCTTT,CASSLVMNTEAFF
TRBV11-2,TRBJ1-1,.,16,.,TGTGCCAGCAGCCCCCTGGAGGCAAGGATGAACACTGAAGCTTTCTTT,CASSPLEARMNTEAFF
TRBV7-8,TRBJ2-3,.,17,TRBD2,TGTGCCAGCAGCTTAGAGGGACTACCTCTCGGTGAAGATACGCAGTATTTT,CASSLEGLPLGEDTQYF
TRBV6-1,TRBJ2-7,.,12,.,TGTGCCAGTAAGACCCTCCCGCGCGAGCAGTACTTC,CASKTLPREQYF
TRBV28,TRBJ2-7,.,12,.,TGTGCCAGCACCAAAGGGGTCCGGAGGCAGTACTTC,CASTKGVRRQYF
TRBV5-5,TRBJ1-1,.,15,.,TGTGCCAGCAGCTTGTTAACAGTGATCCCATCTGAAGCTTTCTTT,CASSLLTVIPSEAFF
TRBV7-9,TRBJ1-2,.,15,TRBD1,TGTGCCAGCAGCTTAGAGCGGACAGGGAGGGATGGCTACACCTTC,CASSLERTGRDGYTF
TRBV14,TRBJ2-3,.,15,TRBD1,TGTGCCAGCAGCCACCCTCCGACAGGGACGGATACGCAGTATTTT,CASSHPPTGTDTQYF
TRBV5-1,TRBJ1-1,.,15,.,TGCGCCAGCAGCTGGGGGAGTTCCGGGGACACTGAAGCTTTCTTT,CASSWGSSGDTEAFF
TRBV19,TRBJ1-3,.,17,.,TGTGCCAGTAGTATGACCGGGATTGACTACTCTGGAAACACCATATATTTT,CASSMTGIDYSGNTIYF
TRBV19,TRBJ1-5,.,14,.,TGTGCCAGTACCCTCCAGGGTAACGGTCGGCCCCAGCATTTT,CASTLQGNGRPQHF
TRBV2,TRBJ1-2,.,18,.,TGTGCCAGCAGTGAGCGATCCCGGGCAGCTCACCGGGACTATGGCTACACCTTC,CASSERSRAAHRDYGYTF
TRBV6-1,TRBJ2-6,.,15,TRBD1,TGTGCCAGCCGGACAGGGGGCTCTGGGGCCAACGTCCTGACTTTC,CASRTGGSGANVLTF
TRBV6-6,TRBJ2-2,.,14,.,TGTGCCAGCAGTGTTGGAGCATGGACCGGGGAGCTGTTTTTT,CASSVGAWTGELFF
TRBV4-1,TRBJ2-7,.,17,.,TGCGCCAGCAGCCAATCCCCTTTTCGCGGGGAGGACTACGAGCAGTACTTC,CASSQSPFRGEDYEQYF
TRBV7-2,TRBJ1-5,.,15,TRBD1,TGTGCCAGCAGATTAGACAGGGCTAGCAATCAGCCCCAGCATTTT,CASRLDRASNQPQHF
TRBV11-3,TRBJ2-3,.,15,TRBD1,TGTGCCAGCAGCCTCCGACAGGGGCGCACAGATACGCAGTATTTT,CASSLRQGRTDTQYF
TRBV19,TRBJ2-3,once,16,.,TGTGCCAGTAGTATAGTTACGGGTCTGAAAACAGATACGCAGTATTTT,CASSIVTGLKTDTQYF
TRBV6-1,TRBJ1-1,.,15,.,TGTGCCATCAGTGAAGAGTCGGGGCAGGGGACTGAAGCTTTCTTT,CAISEESGQGTEAFF
TRBV11-3,TRBJ1-1,.,16,.,TGTGCCAGCAGTCTCCCCCACCAGGGGCCCGGTACTGAAGCTTTCTTT,CASSLPHQGPGTEAFF
TRBV5-4,TRBJ1-6,few,14,TRBD1,TGTGCCAGCAGGGGGACAGACTATAATTCACCCCTCCACTTT,CASRGTDYNSPLHF
TRBV6-6,TRBJ2-3,.,14,.,TGTGCCAGCAGTTACGGACAGACCACAGATACGCAGTATTTT,CASSYGQTTDTQYF
TRBV19,TRBJ2-5,.,13,TRBD1,TGTGCCAGTAGCCGACAGGGAGAAGGGACCCAGTACTTC,CASSRQGEGTQYF
TRBV7-8,TRBJ2-1,.,15,TRBD1,TGTGCCAGCAGCCCGGACAGGGCGGCGTACAATGAGCAGTTCTTC,CASSPDRAAYNEQFF
TRBV7-9,TRBJ2-2,.,15,TRBD1,TGTGCCAGCAGCAACAGACAGGGGATAAAAGGGGAGCTGTTTTTT,CASSNRQGIKGELFF
TRBV15,TRBJ2-5,.,12,.,TGTGCCACCAGCAGAGATAATTACTCCAAGTACTTC,CATSRDNYSKYF
TRBV27,TRBJ1-3,.,14,.,TGTGCCAGCAGCCGAACTACCTCTGGAAACACCATATATTTT,CASSRTTSGNTIYF
TRBV5-1,TRBJ1-3,.,20,.,TGCGCCAGCAGCTTGGTAGGGATGGTAACGGCGTCCTTACCTGGAAACACCATATATTTT,CASSLVGMVTASLPGNTIYF
TRBV11-2,TRBJ2-1,.,15,.,TGTGCCAGCAGCTTAGATCTCAGCTCCTACAATGAGCAGTTCTTC,CASSLDLSSYNEQFF
TRBV7-9,TRBJ1-2,.,16,TRBD1,TGTGCCAGCAGCGCCCTGGACAGGGAATCTAACTATGGCTACACCTTC,CASSALDRESNYGYTF